This TCR beta chain derives from a study of blood T cell repertoires in COVID-19. Study-wide background: COVID-19 samples, acute and convalescent, were from the United States, Italy and Spain. T cells, B-cell-depleted T cells, or PBMCs supplied cDNA or gDNA.

This clone was counted a single time. Original data processing: The authors estimated nucleated cell counts from reference gene primer amplification. Measured with immunoSEQ multiplex PCR; TCRdb has only the in-frame clones, and not every one. D and trimming come from the DNA, and the V and J calls and clone size come from that table. The sample lists 80,000 to 100,000 clones; around 75% were seen once. This sequence originates from a woman of 80 years or more with active or convalescent COVID-19. Sample: peripheral blood.

CDR3: CASSSITTGTAYQYF. DNA for the CDR3: TGTGCCAGCAGTTCAATTACGACCGGGACAGCATATCAGTACTTC. The gene calls are TRBV28 and TRBJ2-7, with 7 bases lining up with TRBD1. This CDR3 comprises 15 residues. The V and J ends lost 4 bases and 10 bases, in that order; junction bases with no gene match: 16. Germline CDR1 MDHEN, CDR2 SYDVKM.